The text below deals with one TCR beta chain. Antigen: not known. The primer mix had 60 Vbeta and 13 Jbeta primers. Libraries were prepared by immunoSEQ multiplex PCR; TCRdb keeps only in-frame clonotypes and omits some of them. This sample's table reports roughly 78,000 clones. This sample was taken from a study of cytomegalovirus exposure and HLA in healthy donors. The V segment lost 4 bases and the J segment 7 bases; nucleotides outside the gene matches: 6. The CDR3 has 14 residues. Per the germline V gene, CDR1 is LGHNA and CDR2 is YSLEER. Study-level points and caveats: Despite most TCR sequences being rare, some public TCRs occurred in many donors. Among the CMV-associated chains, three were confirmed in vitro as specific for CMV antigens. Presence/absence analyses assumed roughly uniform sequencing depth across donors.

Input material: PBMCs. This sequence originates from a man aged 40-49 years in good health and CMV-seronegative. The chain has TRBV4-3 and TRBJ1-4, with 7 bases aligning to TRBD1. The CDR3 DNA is TGCGCCAGCAGCCCGGGACAGTGGATTGAAAAACTGTTTTTT. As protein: CASSPGQWIEKLFF.